A single TCR beta chain is shown here with its context. No antigen is known for it. These data come from a study of blood T cells in healthy people across ages. Regarding the study as a whole: The CMV status of each donor remained undetermined, and this could have confounded shifts in expanded clonotypes. PBMCs that were unsorted prevented a conclusive naive versus antigen-experienced comparison.

Alongside a J-beta primer mix, a sample-barcoded 5' primer served in a second PCR lasting about 7 to 12 cycles. TCRdb re-analysed the 5' RACE reads in MiXCR, keeping a single row per CDR3 protein. The sample includes 1.5 million to 2 million distinct CDR3 sequences, approximately 30% of them seen just once. Between the trimmed V and J ends, which lost 1 base and 6 bases, there was a span of 8 bases. Germline V gives CDR1 SGHTA, CDR2 FQGTGA. The CDR3 runs 13 residues. Sample: blood. The clonotype was recovered from a woman aged 25 to 39 in good health. The V gene is TRBV7-3, the J gene TRBJ2-3; D is tentatively TRBD1 or TRBD2 (5 bases each). The CDR3 here is CASSLIEGDTQYF. CDR3 DNA sequence: TGTGCCAGCAGCTTAATTGAGGGGGATACGCAGTATTTT.